A single sample gave rise to the 9 T cell receptor beta chains below, sequenced in a study of blood T cell repertoires in COVID-19. TCRdb's copy holds only in-frame clones and misses some; the assay was immunoSEQ multiplex PCR. This sample has fewer than 200,000 clones, with 89% found just once. Sequences were obtained from peripheral blood. These receptors all come from a man aged 18 to 29 who had recovered from COVID-19.

The DNA of the CDR3 is TGTGCCAGCAGCTCCGGGACAGGGGCTGGAAACACCATATATTTT. Translating it yields CASSSGTGAGNTIYF. The genes are TRBV7-9 and TRBJ1-3; TRBD1 matches 10 bases. The V gene's germline CDR1 is SEHNR and CDR2 FQNEAQ (reference sequence). The CDR3 totals 15 residues. With V trimmed by 4 bases and J by 2 bases, 2 bases remained unmatched.

The V and J genes are TRBV2 and TRBJ1-6; TRBD1 agrees at 7 bases. There are 13 residues in the CDR3. V was clipped by 9 bases and J by 7 bases; unmatched bases: 6. Germline V lookup: CDR1 SNHLY, CDR2 FYNNEI. The CDR3 nucleotides read TGTGCCAGTAACGGACAGGAGAATTCACCCCTCCACTTT. Its protein is CASNGQENSPLHF.

This chain links TRBV28 with TRBJ1-2; D is uncertain. Germline assignment: CDR1 MDHEN and CDR2 SYDVKM. The V gene lost 2 bases and the J gene lost 1 base, with 5 bases spanning the gap. There are 13 residues in the CDR3. CDR3 region: CASSLTDNYGYTF. For the CDR3, the DNA is TGTGCCAGCAGTTTAACAGATAACTATGGCTACACCTTC.

Of note for this clone: Other nucleotide sequences in the sample specify the same CDR3. This chain uses TRBV7-2 with TRBJ1-2; 9 bases are shared with TRBD1. The CDR3 length is 13 residues. The V gene end was trimmed by 3 bases and the J gene end by 4 bases; junction bases not matched to a gene: 0. CDR1 and CDR2 (germline): SGHTA, FQGNSA. As DNA, the CDR3 is TGTGCCAGCAGCTTGGACAGGGGCTATGGCTACACCTTC. Amino acid sequence: CASSLDRGYGYTF.

The chain links TRBV7-9 to TRBJ2-7; 11 nucleotides align to TRBD1. Germline assignment: CDR1 SEHNR and CDR2 FQNEAQ (reference sequence). The CDR3 is made up of 15 amino acids. V trimming: 6 bases; J trimming: 7 bases; junction bases outside the gene matches: 11. The CDR3 sequence: CASSPGTGGFREQYF. CDR3 bases: TGTGCCAGCAGTCCCGGGACAGGGGGTTTTCGGGAGCAGTACTTC.

This clone was observed once. The J gene is TRBJ2-6, the V gene TRBV5-1; D unclear. This CDR3 region has 16 residues. Per germline, CDR1 SGHRS and CDR2 YFSETQ. Trimming pared 2 bases from V and 0 bases from J, leaving 9 bases between. CDR3 sequence: CASSLSAASGANVLTF. For the CDR3, the DNA is TGCGCCAGCAGCTTAAGCGCGGCCTCTGGGGCCAACGTCCTGACTTTC.

This clone was counted a single time. J is TRBJ1-1 and V is TRBV30; D not certain. The length of the CDR3 is 12 residues. Per the germline V gene, CDR1 is GTSNPN and CDR2 is SVGIG (reference sequence). V was shortened by 6 bases and J by 5 bases, with 13 bases between the two germline ends. In nucleotides, the CDR3 is TGTGCCTGCACGGGGTACGGTACTGAAGCTTTCTTT. This gives the protein CACTGYGTEAFF.

The V call is TRBV20-1, the J call TRBJ2-7; no firm D call. Germline CDR1 DFQATT, CDR2 SNEGSKA (reference sequence). V was clipped by 3 bases and J by 0 bases, with 6 bases between them. The CDR3 extends over 12 amino acids. The CDR3 DNA is TGCAGTGCTAGTAAGAGCTCCTACGAGCAGTACTTC. Its protein is CSASKSSYEQYF.

The chain employs TRBV18 and TRBJ2-7, with a weak D call TRBD2 (7 bases). This CDR3 has 15 amino acids. The V and J ends lost 2 bases and 0 bases respectively, with 11 bases between them. Per germline, CDR1 KGHSH and CDR2 LQKENI. The CDR3 coding sequence is TGTGCCAGCTCACCATCGGGGGGCCTCTCCTACGAGCAGTACTTC. This codes for CASSPSGGLSYEQYF.